This is a list of T cell receptor beta chains from one sample in a study of T cell changes during pregnancy in multiple sclerosis. Clones were sequenced by immunoSEQ multiplex PCR, and TCRdb holds only the in-frame ones, with some missing. The repertoire consists of over 65,000 clones, with approximately 90% occurring once and the leading ten covering roughly 2.5%. The sequenced sample was peripheral blood, obtained in the first trimester of pregnancy. The receptors come from a female donor with multiple sclerosis, enrolled in a pregnancy study. Each CDR3 is given with its conserved first and last residue. Fields, in order: clone size, V gene, D gene, J gene, CDR3 protein, CDR3 DNA. The D gene is left open where the match is weak. Expanded clones get a size class; other rows say once, few or many, or leave the size out.

>-|TRBV7-2|-|TRBJ2-3
CASSPPGPGGDTQYF
TGTGCCAGCAGCCCACCGGGACCAGGGGGGGATACGCAGTATTTT
>-|TRBV27|TRBD2|TRBJ2-7
CASSHQRGAYEQYF
TGTGCCAGCAGCCATCAGCGGGGGGCCTACGAGCAGTACTTC
>-|TRBV6-1|TRBD1|TRBJ2-7
CATCLTGGYEQYF
TGTGCCACGTGTTTGACAGGGGGCTACGAGCAGTACTTC
>-|TRBV13|-|TRBJ2-1
CASSVSRYEQFF
TGTGCCAGCAGCGTTTCTAGGTATGAGCAGTTCTTC
>-|TRBV7-2|TRBD1|TRBJ2-4
CASSKNLPGQGTF
TGTGCCAGCAGTAAAAACCTTCCGGGACAGGGGACCTTC
>-|TRBV5-4|-|TRBJ2-7
CASSLSGRPYEQYF
TGTGCCAGCAGCTTAAGTGGGAGACCCTACGAGCAGTACTTC
>few|TRBV28|-|TRBJ1-4
CASSQTTDRLFF
TGTGCCAGCAGTCAGACGACAGACCGACTGTTTTTT
>-|TRBV7-9|TRBD1|TRBJ2-4
CASSLLGTGGPKNIQYF
TGTGCCAGCAGCTTACTAGGGACAGGGGGCCCCAAAAACATTCAGTACTTC
>-|TRBV5-1|TRBD2|TRBJ2-7
CASSLLAGEIEQYF
TGCGCCAGCAGCTTACTAGCGGGAGAAATCGAGCAGTACTTC
>-|TRBV9|-|TRBJ1-1
CASSFSGGTEAFF
TGTGCCAGCAGCTTTTCGGGGGGCACTGAAGCTTTCTTT
>-|TRBV28|-|TRBJ2-7
CASRNFPTGTYEQYF
TGTGCCAGCAGGAACTTCCCGACAGGCACCTACGAGCAGTACTTC
>-|TRBV6-6|-|TRBJ2-4
CASTHGETKNIQYF
TGTGCCAGCACCCACGGGGAGACCAAAAACATTCAGTACTTC
>once|TRBV11-3|TRBD1|TRBJ2-1
CASSLNRGQDNEQFF
TGTGCCAGCAGCTTGAACAGGGGGCAAGACAATGAGCAGTTCTTC
>once|TRBV7-9|TRBD1|TRBJ2-7
CASSWPGTGPHEQYF
TGTGCCAGCAGCTGGCCCGGGACAGGGCCGCACGAGCAGTACTTC
>-|TRBV15|TRBD1|TRBJ1-1
CATSRIDRADTEAFF
TGTGCCACCAGCAGAATCGACAGGGCCGACACTGAAGCTTTCTTT
>-|TRBV2|-|TRBJ2-7
CASSESPGPLYEQYF
TGTGCCAGCAGTGAAAGTCCAGGGCCACTCTACGAGCAGTACTTC
>-|TRBV9|TRBD1|TRBJ2-4
CASSPGQGRDIQYF
TGTGCCAGCAGCCCGGGACAGGGACGGGACATTCAGTACTTC
>-|TRBV5-1|-|TRBJ1-3
CASSRTVGSGNTIYF
TGCGCCAGCAGCCGGACAGTGGGCTCTGGAAACACCATATATTTT
>once|TRBV12-2|-|TRBJ1-2
CASLVPAGDYGYTF
TGTGCAAGTCTCGTACCCGCAGGGGACTATGGCTACACCTTC
>-|TRBV5-1|-|TRBJ1-3
CASSIVTGLSGNTIYF
TGCGCCAGCAGCATCGTGACAGGCCTCTCTGGAAACACCATATATTTT
>-|TRBV15|-|TRBJ2-7
CATSRQGRDEQYF
TGTGCCACCAGCAGACAGGGTCGGGACGAGCAGTACTTC
>-|TRBV7-8|-|TRBJ1-1
CASSLVLRENTEAFF
TGTGCCAGCAGCTTAGTCCTCCGCGAGAACACTGAAGCTTTCTTT
>-|TRBV5-1|-|TRBJ2-7
CASSWTGTYEQYF
TGCGCCAGCAGCTGGACCGGGACCTACGAGCAGTACTTC
>-|TRBV7-2|-|TRBJ1-5
CASSGKTGNQPQHF
TGTGCCAGCAGCGGCAAGACAGGAAATCAGCCCCAGCATTTT
>-|TRBV4-1|TRBD2|TRBJ2-1
CASSLGFGLAGVEQFF
TGCGCCAGCAGCCTAGGATTCGGGCTAGCGGGAGTTGAGCAGTTCTTC
>-|TRBV19|TRBD1|TRBJ1-5
CASSIGRTGRIPPQHF
TGTGCCAGTAGTATAGGACGGACAGGGAGGATCCCGCCCCAGCATTTT
>-|TRBV5-1|-|TRBJ1-2
CASSLTTDLYGYTF
TGCGCCAGCAGCCTAACGACAGACCTCTATGGCTACACCTTC
>-|TRBV11-3|-|TRBJ2-7
CASSLRAYEQYF
TGTGCCAGCAGCTTGCGCGCCTACGAGCAGTACTTC
>-|TRBV2|TRBD2|TRBJ2-5
CASSETGLDQETQYF
TGTGCCAGCAGTGAAACGGGACTAGACCAAGAGACCCAGTACTTC
>-|TRBV7-9|-|TRBJ2-3
CASSSRQGRGTDTQYF
TGTGCCAGCAGTTCTCGTCAGGGTAGAGGCACAGATACGCAGTATTTT
>-|TRBV5-4|-|TRBJ2-5
CASSNPGEVGKTQYF
TGTGCCAGCAGCAACCCGGGAGAAGTAGGGAAGACCCAGTACTTC
>once|TRBV11-2|TRBD2|TRBJ2-1
CASSSLAGGIGEQFF
TGTGCCAGCAGCTCGCTAGCGGGAGGGATAGGGGAGCAGTTCTTC
>-|TRBV2|TRBD2|TRBJ2-1
CASSDEGLATYNEQFF
TGTGCCAGCAGTGACGAAGGACTAGCGACCTACAATGAGCAGTTCTTC
>-|TRBV13|TRBD2|TRBJ2-7
CASSPPRGGWYEQYF
TGTGCCAGCAGCCCGCCTCGGGGGGGATGGTACGAGCAGTACTTC
>-|TRBV6-1|-|TRBJ1-1
CASSVRGTEAFF
TGTGCCAGCAGTGTTAGGGGCACTGAAGCTTTCTTT
>-|TRBV6-6|-|TRBJ2-1
CASSYGQTNEQFF
TGTGCCAGCAGTTACGGCCAGACAAATGAGCAGTTCTTC
>once|TRBV5-1|-|TRBJ2-5
CASSLSSMETQYF
TGCGCCAGCAGCTTATCTAGCATGGAGACCCAGTACTTC
>-|TRBV2|-|TRBJ1-4
CASTRTPGEKLFF
TGTGCCAGCACTCGGACACCAGGAGAAAAACTGTTTTTT
>once|TRBV25-1|-|TRBJ2-4
CASSEYRGRWYF
TGTGCCAGCAGTGAGTATAGGGGTCGTTGGTACTTC
>-|TRBV2|-|TRBJ2-6
CASSVTHSGANVLTF
TGTGCCAGCAGCGTTACTCACTCTGGGGCCAACGTCCTGACTTTC
>-|TRBV7-2|-|TRBJ2-1
CASSPLVLEQFF
TGTGCCAGCAGCCCCTTAGTTCTTGAGCAGTTCTTC
>-|TRBV19|-|TRBJ1-5
CASGRLSNQPQHF
TGTGCCTCCGGCAGACTTAGCAATCAGCCCCAGCATTTT
>-|TRBV18|-|TRBJ1-2
CASSPQWQGGDYGYTF
TGTGCCAGCTCACCACAGTGGCAGGGTGGAGACTATGGCTACACCTTC
>-|TRBV15|TRBD1|TRBJ2-2
CATSPRGLGGELFF
TGTGCCACCAGCCCAAGGGGGCTAGGCGGGGAGCTGTTTTTT
>-|TRBV6-5|-|TRBJ1-2
CASSQTDNYGYTF
TGTGCCAGCAGTCAGACAGATAACTATGGCTACACCTTC